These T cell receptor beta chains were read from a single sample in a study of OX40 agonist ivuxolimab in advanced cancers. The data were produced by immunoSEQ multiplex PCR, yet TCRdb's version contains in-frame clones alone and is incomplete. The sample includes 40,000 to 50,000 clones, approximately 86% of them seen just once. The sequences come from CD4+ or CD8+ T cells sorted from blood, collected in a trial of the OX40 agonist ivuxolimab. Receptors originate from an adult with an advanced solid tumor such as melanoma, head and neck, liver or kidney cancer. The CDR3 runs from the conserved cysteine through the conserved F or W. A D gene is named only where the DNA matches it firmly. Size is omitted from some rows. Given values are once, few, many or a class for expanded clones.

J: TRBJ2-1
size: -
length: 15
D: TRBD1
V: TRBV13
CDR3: CASSSTGPSYNEQFF
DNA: TGTGCCAGCAGCTCGACAGGGCCGTCCTACAATGAGCAGTTCTTC

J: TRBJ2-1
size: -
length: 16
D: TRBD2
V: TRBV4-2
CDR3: CASSQESGSPYNEQFF
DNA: TGTGCCAGCAGCCAAGAGAGCGGGAGTCCCTACAATGAGCAGTTCTTC

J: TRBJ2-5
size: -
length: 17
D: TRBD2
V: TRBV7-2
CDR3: CASSLRPGTSFQKTQYF
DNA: TGTGCCAGCAGCTTAAGACCCGGGACTAGTTTCCAAAAGACCCAGTACTTC

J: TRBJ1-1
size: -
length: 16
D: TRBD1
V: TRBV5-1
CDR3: CASSLVGKGANTEAFF
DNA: TGCGCCAGCAGCTTGGTGGGAAAGGGGGCTAACACTGAAGCTTTCTTT

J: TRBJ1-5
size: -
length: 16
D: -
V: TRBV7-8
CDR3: CASSPGGAYSNQPQHF
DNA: TGTGCCAGCAGCCCGGGGGGGGCCTATAGCAATCAGCCCCAGCATTTT

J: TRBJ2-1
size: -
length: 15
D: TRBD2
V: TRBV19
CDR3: CASSIYSGRSNEQFF
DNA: TGTGCCAGTAGTATTTATAGCGGGAGGTCGAATGAGCAGTTCTTC

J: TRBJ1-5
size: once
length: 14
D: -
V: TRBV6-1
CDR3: CAGSSERFNQPQHF
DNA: TGTGCCGGATCTTCAGAGAGATTTAATCAGCCCCAGCATTTT

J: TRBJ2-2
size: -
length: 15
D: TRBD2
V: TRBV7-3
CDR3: CASSLGSGGTGELFF
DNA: TGTGCCAGCAGCTTAGGTAGCGGGGGCACCGGGGAGCTGTTTTTT

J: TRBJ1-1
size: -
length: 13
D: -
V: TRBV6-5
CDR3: CASSYGQGFLKIF
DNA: TGTGCCAGCAGTTACGGGCAGGGGTTCCTAAAGATCTTT

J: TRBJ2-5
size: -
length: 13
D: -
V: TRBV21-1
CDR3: CAPIRDNRETQYF
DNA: TGTGCCCCCATCCGGGACAATCGAGAGACCCAGTACTTC

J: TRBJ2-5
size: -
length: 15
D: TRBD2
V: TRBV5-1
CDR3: CASSLLAGVQETQYF
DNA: TGCGCCAGCAGCTTACTAGCGGGGGTCCAAGAGACCCAGTACTTC

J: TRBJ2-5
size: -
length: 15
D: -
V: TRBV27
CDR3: CASSLGWGTQETQYF
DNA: TGTGCCAGCAGTTTGGGGTGGGGAACCCAAGAGACCCAGTACTTC

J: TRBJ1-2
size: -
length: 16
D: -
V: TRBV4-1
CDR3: CASSQEMGGSNYGYTF
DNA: TGCGCCAGCAGCCAAGAAATGGGGGGGTCTAACTATGGCTACACCTTC

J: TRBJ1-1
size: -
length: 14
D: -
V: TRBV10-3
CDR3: CAISESRVNTEAFF
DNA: TGTGCCATCAGTGAGTCGAGGGTGAACACTGAAGCTTTCTTT

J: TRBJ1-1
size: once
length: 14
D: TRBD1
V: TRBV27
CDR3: CASSWDRAGNEAFF
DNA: TGTGCCAGCAGCTGGGACAGGGCCGGGAATGAAGCTTTCTTT

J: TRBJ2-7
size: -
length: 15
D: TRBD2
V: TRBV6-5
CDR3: CASRLLSGRPYEQYF
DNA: TGTGCCAGCAGACTTCTTAGCGGGCGCCCCTACGAGCAGTACTTC

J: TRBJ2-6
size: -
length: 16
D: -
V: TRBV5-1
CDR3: CASSSTPGSGANVLTF
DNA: TGCGCCAGCAGCTCGACCCCAGGGTCCGGGGCCAACGTCCTGACTTTC

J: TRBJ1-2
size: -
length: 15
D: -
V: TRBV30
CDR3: CAWSAPLRGNYGYTF
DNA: TGTGCCTGGAGTGCCCCCCTAAGGGGCAACTATGGCTACACCTTC

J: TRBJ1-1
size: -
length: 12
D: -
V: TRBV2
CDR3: CASSAMTEEAFF
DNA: TGTGCCAGCAGTGCGATGACAGAGGAAGCTTTCTTT

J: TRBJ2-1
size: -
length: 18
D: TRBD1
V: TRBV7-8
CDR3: CASSRTGGLVAGYNEQFF
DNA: TGTGCCAGCAGCAGAACAGGGGGCCTGGTAGCGGGCTACAATGAGCAGTTCTTC

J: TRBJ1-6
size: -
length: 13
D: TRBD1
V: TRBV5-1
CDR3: CASSSDRDSPLHF
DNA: TGCGCCAGCAGCTCGGACAGGGACTCACCCCTCCACTTT

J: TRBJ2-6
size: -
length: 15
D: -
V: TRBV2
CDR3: CASSGDYSGANVLTF
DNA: TGTGCCAGCAGTGGGGATTACTCTGGGGCCAACGTCCTGACTTTC

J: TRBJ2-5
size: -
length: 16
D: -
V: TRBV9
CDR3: CASSPWRTAAGETQYF
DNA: TGTGCCAGCAGCCCCTGGCGGACAGCCGCGGGAGAGACCCAGTACTTC

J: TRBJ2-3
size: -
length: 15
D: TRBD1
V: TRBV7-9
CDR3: CASSKRQGAADTQYF
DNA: TGTGCCAGCAGCAAACGACAGGGGGCCGCAGATACGCAGTATTTT

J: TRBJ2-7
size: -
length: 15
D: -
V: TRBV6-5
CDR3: CASSYGTAGSYEQYF
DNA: TGTGCCAGCAGTTATGGGACGGCCGGGTCCTACGAGCAGTACTTC

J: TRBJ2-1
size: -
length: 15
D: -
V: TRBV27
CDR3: CASSSHATRSDEQFF
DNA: TGTGCCAGCAGTTCCCACGCCACTAGGTCAGATGAGCAGTTCTTC

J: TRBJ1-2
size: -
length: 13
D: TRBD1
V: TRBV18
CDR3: CASSMGQDYGYTF
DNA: TGTGCCAGCTCCATGGGACAGGACTATGGCTACACCTTC

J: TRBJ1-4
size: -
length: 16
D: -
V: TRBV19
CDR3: CASSIELQGRVGKLFF
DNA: TGTGCCAGTAGTATAGAGCTTCAGGGTAGGGTTGGAAAACTGTTTTTT

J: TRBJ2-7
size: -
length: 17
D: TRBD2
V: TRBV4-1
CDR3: CASSQEMASGGDYEQYF
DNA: TGCGCCAGCAGCCAAGAGATGGCTAGCGGGGGGGATTACGAGCAGTACTTC

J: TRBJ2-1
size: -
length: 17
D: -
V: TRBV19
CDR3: CASSRPEEGGPSNEQFF
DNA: TGTGCCAGTAGTCGCCCCGAGGAGGGGGGGCCATCGAATGAGCAGTTCTTC

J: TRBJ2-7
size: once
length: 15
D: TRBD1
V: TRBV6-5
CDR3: CASSRRRQGAYEQYF
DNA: TGTGCCAGCAGTCGCAGAAGACAGGGGGCATACGAGCAGTACTTC

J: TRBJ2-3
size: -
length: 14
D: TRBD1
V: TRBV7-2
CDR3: CASGQGFRTDTQYF
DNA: TGTGCCAGCGGACAGGGGTTTAGGACAGATACGCAGTATTTT

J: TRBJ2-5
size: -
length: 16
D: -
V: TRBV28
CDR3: CASSFATDGGVETQYF
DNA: TGTGCCAGCAGTTTTGCCACCGACGGCGGGGTGGAGACCCAGTACTTC

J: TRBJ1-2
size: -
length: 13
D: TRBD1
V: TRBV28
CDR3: CASSLGTGYGYTF
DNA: TGTGCCAGCAGTCTGGGGACAGGGTATGGCTACACCTTC

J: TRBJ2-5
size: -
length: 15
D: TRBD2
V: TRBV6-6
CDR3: CASSYSGTSGGEQYF
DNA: TGTGCCAGCAGTTATTCCGGGACTAGCGGAGGAGAGCAGTACTTC

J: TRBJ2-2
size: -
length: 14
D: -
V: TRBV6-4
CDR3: CASSAGWNTGELFF
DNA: TGTGCCAGCAGTGCAGGCTGGAACACCGGGGAGCTGTTTTTT

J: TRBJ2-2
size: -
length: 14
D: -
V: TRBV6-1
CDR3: CASLAQGNTGELFF
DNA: TGTGCCAGCCTTGCACAGGGCAACACCGGGGAGCTGTTTTTT

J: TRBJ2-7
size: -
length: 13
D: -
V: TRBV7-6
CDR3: CASSTGLNYEQYF
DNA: TGTGCCAGCAGCACTGGACTGAACTACGAGCAGTACTTC

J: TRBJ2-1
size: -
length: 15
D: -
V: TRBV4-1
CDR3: CASSQEMAAYNEQFF
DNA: TGCGCCAGCAGCCAAGAGATGGCGGCTTACAATGAGCAGTTCTTC

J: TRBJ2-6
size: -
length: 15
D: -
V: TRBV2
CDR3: CASLYGTSGANVLTF
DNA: TGTGCCAGCTTATATGGGACCTCTGGGGCCAACGTCCTGACTTTC

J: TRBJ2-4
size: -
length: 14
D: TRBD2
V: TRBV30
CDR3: CAWRSFRTSGAWAF
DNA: TGTGCCTGGAGATCCTTTCGGACTAGCGGTGCCTGGGCGTTC

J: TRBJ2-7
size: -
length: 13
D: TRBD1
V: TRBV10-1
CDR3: CASSEYRGGEQYF
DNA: TGCGCCAGCAGTGAGTACAGGGGTGGCGAGCAGTACTTC

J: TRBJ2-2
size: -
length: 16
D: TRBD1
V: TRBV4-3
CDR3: CASSQESVGGGGELFF
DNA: TGCGCCAGCAGCCAAGAGTCAGTAGGGGGCGGCGGGGAGCTGTTTTTT

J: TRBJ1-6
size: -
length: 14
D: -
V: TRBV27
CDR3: CASSLETANSPLHF
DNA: TGTGCCAGCAGTTTGGAGACAGCTAATTCACCCCTCCACTTT

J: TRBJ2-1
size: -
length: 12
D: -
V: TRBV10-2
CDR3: CASSPYRNEQFF
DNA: TGCGCCAGCTCACCATATAGGAATGAGCAGTTCTTC

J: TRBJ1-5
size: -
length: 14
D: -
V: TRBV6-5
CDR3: CASSYVGLDQPQHF
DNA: TGTGCCAGCAGTTACGTTGGACTTGACCAGCCCCAGCATTTT

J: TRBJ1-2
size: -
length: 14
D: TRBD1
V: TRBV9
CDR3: CASSVAGGAHGYTF
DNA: TGTGCCAGCAGCGTAGCAGGGGGCGCGCATGGCTACACCTTC

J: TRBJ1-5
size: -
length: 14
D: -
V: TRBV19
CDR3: CASSIDLSNQPQHF
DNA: TGTGCCAGTAGTATAGATCTTAGCAATCAGCCCCAGCATTTT

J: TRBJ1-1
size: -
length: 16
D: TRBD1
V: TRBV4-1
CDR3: CASSQLATGVNTEAFF
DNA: TGCGCCAGCAGCCAGCTCGCCACAGGGGTGAACACTGAAGCTTTCTTT

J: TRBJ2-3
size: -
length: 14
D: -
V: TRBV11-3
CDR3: CASSLGLSTDTQYF
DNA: TGTGCCAGCAGCTTAGGTTTGAGCACAGATACGCAGTATTTT

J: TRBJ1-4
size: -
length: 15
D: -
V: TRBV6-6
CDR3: CASSYRVDRIEKLFF
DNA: TGTGCCAGCAGTTACAGGGTAGATCGGATTGAAAAACTGTTTTTT

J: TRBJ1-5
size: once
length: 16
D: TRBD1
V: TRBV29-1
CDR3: CSGGGTGGHSNQPQHF
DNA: TGCAGCGGGGGGGGGACAGGGGGCCATAGCAATCAGCCCCAGCATTTT

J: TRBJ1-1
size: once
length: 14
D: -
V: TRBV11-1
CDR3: CASSSGWGGTEAFF
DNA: TGTGCCAGCAGCTCAGGGTGGGGGGGCACTGAAGCTTTCTTT

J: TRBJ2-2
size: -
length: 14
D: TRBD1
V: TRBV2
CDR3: CASTGTGVVGELFF
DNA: TGTGCCAGCACCGGGACAGGGGTAGTCGGGGAGCTGTTTTTT

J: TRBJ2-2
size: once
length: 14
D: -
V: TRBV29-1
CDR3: CSVAGTLSTGELFF
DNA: TGCAGCGTTGCCGGGACTCTCAGCACCGGGGAGCTGTTTTTT